The 2 T cell receptor beta chains below come from one sample, sequenced in a study of OX40 agonist ivuxolimab in advanced cancers. Generated by immunoSEQ multiplex PCR, the TCRdb table keeps only in-frame clones and is missing some. The sample carries fewer than 90,000 clones, nearly 90% recorded once. The sequencing here drew on CD4+ or CD8+ T cells sorted from blood, taken in a trial of the OX40 agonist ivuxolimab. These receptors all stem from an adult with an advanced solid tumor such as melanoma, head and neck, liver or kidney cancer.

This clone was counted once. The chain combines TRBV5-1 with TRBJ1-4; D is unclear. V lost 0 bases and J lost 4, with 10 bases in between. CDR3 length: 15 residues. Per the germline V gene, CDR1 is SGHRS and CDR2 is YFSETQ. The DNA for the CDR3 is TGCGCCAGCAGCTTGGCGGGCAGTAGTAATGAAAAACTGTTTTTT. Its protein is CASSLAGSSNEKLFF.

The CDR3 region has the DNA TGTGCCAGCAACAGGATCACCGGGACAGGGGGCAGCTACAATGAGCAGTTCTTC. Its protein product is CASNRITGTGGSYNEQFF. This sequence joins TRBV11-2 and TRBJ2-1; 12 positions agree with TRBD1. The J segment lost 3 bases and the V segment lost 7 bases, leaving 13 bases of the junction unmatched. This CDR3 region has 18 residues. In germline, CDR1 is SGHAT, CDR2 FQNNGV.